These 23 T cell receptor beta chains share one sample of origin, sequenced in a study of response to subunit inactivated influenza vaccine. TCRdb itself ran the RT-PCR reads through MiXCR, one entry per CDR3 protein. The sample has hundreds of thousands of distinct CDR3 sequences, 9.5% to 13% seen once. This specimen was PBMCs from blood, taken 45 days after vaccination. All receptors come from a man aged 45 to 65 who received an inactivated influenza vaccine.

The J gene is TRBJ1-5, the V gene TRBV15; no clear D. Trimming took 5 bases from V and 4 from J, leaving 9 bases between them. CDR1 and CDR2 (germline): LNHNV, YYDKDF (reference sequence). The CDR3 is 13 amino acids. CDR3 sequence (DNA): TGTGCCACCAGCGGGGAGAGGAATCAGCCCCAGCATTTT. Its protein product is CATSGERNQPQHF.

In its sample, this clonotype was seen many times. The chain links TRBV29-1 to TRBJ2-3; 8 nucleotides agree with TRBD1. The V gene end was trimmed by 6 bases and the J gene end by 0 bases; junction bases not matched to a gene: 5. The CDR3 extends over 14 amino acids. The germline V gene encodes CDR1 SQVTM and CDR2 ANQGSEA. The chain's CDR3 is CSVGTGTSTDTQYF. DNA of the CDR3: TGCAGCGTCGGGACAGGAACTAGCACAGATACGCAGTATTTT.

In its sample, this clonotype was seen many times. The chain couples TRBV14 to TRBJ1-1; D is undetermined. The V gene lost 0 bases and the J gene lost 2 bases, with 7 bases spanning the gap. The germline gives CDR1 SGHDN, CDR2 FVKESK. The CDR3 has 14 amino acids. The CDR3 DNA follows: TGTGCCAGCAGCCAAGATGGAATAAACACTGAAGCTTTCTTT. It specifies CASSQDGINTEAFF.

This clonotype appeared many times. The V and J genes are TRBV2 and TRBJ2-7; the match to TRBD2 covers 7 bases. CDR3 size: 14 residues. Germline V gene data show CDR1 as SNHLY and CDR2 as FYNNEI. V lost 6 bases and J lost 0; bases outside the gene matches: 5. CDR3 DNA sequence: TGTGCCAGCAGGTGGGGGGGTAGCTCCTACGAGCAGTACTTC. Amino acid sequence: CASRWGGSSYEQYF.

The sample holds many counts of this clonotype. This sequence joins TRBV14 and TRBJ2-7; 8 bases agree with TRBD1. The CDR3 covers 13 residues. Germline values: CDR1 SGHDN, CDR2 FVKESK. The junction had 1 base not matched to a gene; V was cut back by 3 bases and J by 3 bases. CDR3 sequence: CASSQTGVYEQYF. The CDR3 DNA sequence: TGTGCCAGCAGCCAGACAGGGGTCTACGAGCAGTACTTC.

The chain recombines TRBV7-9 with TRBJ1-1; TRBD1 matches at 7 bases. The germline V gene has CDR1 SEHNR and CDR2 FQNEAQ (reference sequence). The V and J ends lost 5 bases and 4 bases, in that order; junction bases with no gene match: 10. This CDR3 has 15 amino acids. CDR3 amino acids: CASSTYRGSATEAFF. The CDR3 region has the DNA TGTGCCAGCAGCACGTACAGGGGAAGTGCCACTGAAGCTTTCTTT. The variable domain in full, with the rest retrieved from reference TRBV7-9 and TRBJ1-1, is DTGVSQNPRHKITKRGQNVTFRCDPISEHNRLYWYRQTLGQGPEFLTYFQNEAQLEKSRLLSDRFSAERPKGSFSTLEIQRTEQGDSAMYLCASSTYRGSATEAFFGQGTRLTVV.

This chain joins TRBV20-1 and TRBJ1-2; no clear D gene. The germline V gene has CDR1 DFQATT and CDR2 SNEGSKA (reference sequence). This CDR3 contains 13 residues. Between the trimmed V and J ends, which lost 2 bases and 7 bases, there was a span of 14 bases. This chain's CDR3 is CSARNRVLVGYTF. The CDR3 nucleotides are TGCAGTGCTAGAAATAGGGTGTTAGTTGGCTACACCTTC.

A few counts support this clonotype. This chain joins TRBV30 and TRBJ2-5, with 7 bases identical to TRBD1. There are 13 residues in the CDR3. The germline gives CDR1 GTSNPN, CDR2 SVGIG (reference sequence). The trim removed 0 bases at V and 5 bases at J, leaving 3 bases unmatched. The CDR3 nucleotides read TGTGCCTGGAGTGTACAGGGGATGGAGACCCAGTACTTC. Its protein product is CAWSVQGMETQYF.

The sample holds a few counts of this clonotype. This sequence joins TRBV6-1 and TRBJ2-4, with D tentatively TRBD2 (6 bases). The germline CDR1 and CDR2 sequences are MNHNS and SASEGT. The CDR3 is 15 residues long. The germline V and J ends were trimmed by 3 bases and 0 bases, with 9 bases remaining between them. The CDR3 nucleotides are TGTGCCAGCAGTGAGGGGGGACTAGCCAAAAACATTCAGTACTTC. Amino acids: CASSEGGLAKNIQYF.

This clonotype was recorded a few times. The rearrangement joins TRBV10-3 to TRBJ2-1; the match to TRBD2 covers 10 bases. Germline trimming cut 2 bases from V and 4 bases from J; bases unmatched to any gene: 5. There are 16 residues in the CDR3. CDR1 ENHRY and CDR2 SYGVKD come from the germline V gene. CDR3 nucleotides: TGTGCCATCAGTGAGGAGCGGGGGGGTCTATACAATGAGCAGTTCTTC. It encodes CAISEERGGLYNEQFF.

There are many counts of this clonotype. The V gene is TRBV7-2, the J gene TRBJ2-1; D is perhaps TRBD2 (6 bases). Germline CDR1 and CDR2: SGHTA and FQGNSA. CDR3 length: 13 amino acids. The V gene lost 2 bases and the J gene lost 6 bases, with 8 bases spanning the gap. The CDR3: CASSLTGANEQFF. CDR3 nucleotides: TGTGCCAGCAGCTTAACGGGAGCCAATGAGCAGTTCTTC.

V usage is TRBV7-9 and J usage is TRBJ1-2; 7 nucleotides align to TRBD1. CDR3 size: 15 residues. Germline CDR1 is SEHNR and CDR2 is FQNEAQ (reference sequence). J was trimmed by 4 bases and V by 3 bases; bases with no gene match: 8. This chain's CDR3 is CASSFPTGQSYGYTF. The CDR3 nucleotides are TGTGCCAGCAGCTTCCCGACGGGACAGAGCTATGGCTACACCTTC.

This clonotype was counted a few times. The rearrangement links TRBV9 to TRBJ2-7; 7 nucleotides align to TRBD1. CDR1 is SGDLS and CDR2 is YYNGEE in the germline V gene. Unmatched junction bases numbered 7, after V lost 0 bases and J lost 4 bases. The CDR3 spans 15 residues. The CDR3 DNA follows: TGTGCCAGCAGCGTAGGCCGGGACAGCACTTACGAGCAGTACTTC. Its translation: CASSVGRDSTYEQYF. The full variable domain, rest sourced from reference TRBV9 and TRBJ2-7, is DSGVTQTPKHLITATGQRVTLRCSPRSGDLSVYWYQQSLDQGLQFLIQYYNGEERAKGNILERFSAQQFPDLHSELNLSSLELGDSALYFCASSVGRDSTYEQYFGPGTRLTVT.

The rearrangement links TRBV2 to TRBJ2-3, with D unclear. Trimming removed 3 bases at V and 2 bases at J, with 9 bases between. Germline CDR1 is SNHLY and CDR2 is FYNNEI. The CDR3 is 14 residues long. CDR3 bases: TGTGCCAGCAGTGATCCCCCGACCACAGATACGCAGTATTTT. Translating it yields CASSDPPTTDTQYF.

The V and J genes are TRBV20-1 and TRBJ2-1, with 10 bases lining up with TRBD2. V shed 6 bases, J shed 0 bases, and the junction held 8 bases outside the gene matches. CDR3 length: 16 residues. Germline values: CDR1 DFQATT, CDR2 SNEGSKA (reference sequence). DNA for the CDR3: TGCAGTGCGCCGATTCCTAGCGGGAGCTCCTACAATGAGCAGTTCTTC. Its protein product is CSAPIPSGSSYNEQFF.

This chain uses TRBV20-1 with TRBJ2-4, with a possible D match to TRBD1 (5 bases). This CDR3 region has 16 residues. The V gene's germline CDR1 is DFQATT and CDR2 SNEGSKA (reference sequence). Trimming removed 6 bases at V and 0 bases at J, with 18 bases between. Here the CDR3 DNA reads TGCAGTGCCCCGATTAGGCAGGGTATAGCCAAAAACATTCAGTACTTC. Amino acid sequence: CSAPIRQGIAKNIQYF.

This clonotype was counted between two and nine times. The J gene is TRBJ2-2, the V gene TRBV7-9; D is unclear. This CDR3 is built from 13 residues. Germline V gene lookup returns CDR1 SEHNR and CDR2 FQNEAQ (reference sequence). V shed 4 bases and J shed 6 bases, with 9 bases lying between them. This CDR3 reads CASSSVGPGELFF. The DNA of the CDR3 is TGTGCCAGCAGCTCGGTCGGACCCGGGGAGCTGTTTTTT.

The chain links TRBV5-6 to TRBJ1-1; TRBD1 is a possible D gene (5 bases). V lost 4 bases and J 3 bases, leaving 13 bases between the germline ends. The germline CDR1 and CDR2 sequences are SGHDT and YYEEEE. This CDR3 contains 14 residues. The DNA for the CDR3 is TGTGCCAGCAGCCACCGGGACGGATACACTGAAGCTTTCTTT. Translating gives CASSHRDGYTEAFF.

V and J are TRBV20-1 and TRBJ1-5; 7 bases align to TRBD1. Germline loops: CDR1 DFQATT, CDR2 SNEGSKA (reference sequence). The CDR3 spans 14 residues. Trimming at V came to 5 bases and at J to 7 bases, leaving 11 bases not matched to a gene. The CDR3 reads CSAPSTGIGQPQHF. CDR3 coding DNA: TGCAGTGCTCCTTCGACAGGGATCGGACAGCCCCAGCATTTT.

Only a few counts were recorded for this clonotype. V and J are TRBV10-3 and TRBJ2-1, with D maybe TRBD2 (6 bases). Trimming took off 10 bases at V and 9 bases at J, with 25 bases between the two ends. The CDR3 consists of 15 residues. Germline V gene sequence: CDR1 ENHRY, CDR2 SYGVKD. CDR3 in amino acids: CATYWDFRASGEQFF. CDR3 DNA sequence: TGTGCCACGTATTGGGACTTCCGCGCTAGTGGTGAGCAGTTCTTC.

This clonotype was seen a few times. The chain couples TRBV5-5 to TRBJ1-5; D call uncertain. CDR3 length: 14 residues. Germline V gene lookup returns CDR1 SGHKS and CDR2 YYEKEE (reference sequence). V dropped 1 base and J dropped 3 bases, with 8 bases sitting between them. The CDR3 is CASSLFRDNQPQHF. DNA of the CDR3: TGTGCCAGCAGCTTGTTCCGGGACAATCAGCCCCAGCATTTT. The complete variable domain, with remaining parts taken from reference TRBV5-5 and TRBJ1-5, reads DAGVTQSPTHLIKTRGQQVTLRCSPISGHKSVSWYQQVLGQGPQFIFQYYEKEERGRGNFPDRFSARQFPNYSSELNVNALLLGDSALYLCASSLFRDNQPQHFGDGTRLSIL.

The V gene is TRBV20-1, the J gene TRBJ2-3; 9 nucleotides align to TRBD2. The CDR3 has 15 amino acids. The V and J ends lost 5 bases and 1 base, in that order; junction bases with no gene match: 7. Germline loops: CDR1 DFQATT, CDR2 SNEGSKA (reference sequence). CDR3 protein: CSASFGTSRTDTQYF. CDR3 DNA: TGCAGTGCTTCCTTTGGGACTAGCCGCACAGATACGCAGTATTTT.

The chain carries TRBV19 and TRBJ1-4, with D uncertain. The length of the CDR3 is 15 residues. Germline V gene sequence: CDR1 LNHDA, CDR2 SQIVND (reference sequence). V lost 5 bases and J lost 8, with 18 bases in between. The CDR3 region has the DNA TGTGCCAGTAGTGTTTACATTACGAGGTCGGAAAAACTGTTTTTT. Translated: CASSVYITRSEKLFF. The variable domain in full, with the rest retrieved from reference TRBV19 and TRBJ1-4, is DGGITQSPKYLFRKEGQNVTLSCEQNLNHDAMYWYRQDPGQGLRLIYYSQIVNDFQKGDIAEGYSVSREKKESFPLTVTSAQKNPTAFYLCASSVYITRSEKLFFGSGTQLSVL.